The entry below describes one TCR beta chain. This clonotype appeared a few times. It lacks a known antigen. Base qualities are missing; no much larger clone stands one base away. TCR beta CDR3 regions were amplified from RNA transcripts. The first round of RT-PCR for the TCR CDR3 was performed with the HTBI primer set and the Qiagen OneStep RT-PCR kit. The libraries were constructed in a second round of multiplex PCR and then size-selected and purified. Libraries were sequenced paired-end with 100 bp reads on an Illumina HiSeq2000. For the original study's pipeline: SOAPnuke was used to process the raw data, with reads discarded if the reads contained adapters or uncalled bases, had a mean Phred below 15, or lacked an exact constant-primer or identifier match. COPE v1.2.5 was used to merge the high-quality paired reads, and each unique nucleotide sequence was defined as a clonotype. MiTCR v1.1 was used to align the clonotypes against IMGT TRBV, TRBD and TRBJ reference segments. Only V-J combinations with frequency above 0.0001, covering 98% to 99.2% of repertoires, were analysed. A TCS score was defined as the ratio of F50 (clonal expansion) to E x V (chaos), with BLOSUM62-based TCRdist applied between CDR3 peptides within each V-J. Welch's t-statistics and random forest reduced fewer than 600 V-J features to 10 to 15, which were used in a naive Bayes classifier (R e1071). Clones were called with MiXCR by TCRdb after fastp trimmed the public reads at Q25, and only in-frame beta chains were retained. When rows share a CDR3 protein, they turn into one entry using the most common DNA and genes. TCRdb's processing, not the authors', yielded these V and J calls. The sample table holds about 400,000 distinct CDR3 sequences, of which about 16% were seen once. The ten largest clones take up less than 35% of the sample.

This record belongs to a study of T cells in Graves' hyperthyroidism and ophthalmopathy (dated by TCRdb to about 2019). With respect to the entire study: Peripheral blood was sampled at the time of initial diagnosis, prior to any treatment. A discovery cohort of about a hundred patients, 43 with Graves' ophthalmopathy and about 58 with stable Graves' hyperthyroidism, was used to find distinguishing TCR V-J signatures. An independent validation cohort of under 20 hyperthyroidism patients and over 15 patients who later progressed to ophthalmopathy tested prospective prediction of ophthalmopathy. For training and testing, the roughly 97 patients in the discovery cohort were randomly divided in a 7:3 ratio. The study also compared thyroid tissue and blood T-cell repertoires from 6 or 7 Graves' hyperthyroidism patients. Following sampling, methimazole starting at 30 mg daily was given to hyperthyroidism patients, and high-dose intravenous methylprednisolone was given to ophthalmopathy patients. The paper reports TCR Vbeta CDR3 sequencing of 135 peripheral blood samples: 43 ophthalmopathy, under 80 hyperthyroidism and 17 progressor patients.

Stable Graves' hyperthyroidism was defined as no progression to ophthalmopathy during 18 months of follow-up. The hyperthyroidism patients were between 18 and 65 years old and newly diagnosed, with a disease duration of less than 2 months. Exclusion was applied to patients with uncontrolled infections, other autoimmune diseases, pregnancy or lactation. Clinical symptoms, serum thyroxine and TRAb, thyroid ultrasound, and orbital computed tomography formed the basis for the diagnoses. PBMCs were separated from roughly 9.3 ml of fresh peripheral blood using Ficoll-Paque density gradient centrifugation. Total RNA was extracted with Trizol reagent, and quality was checked on an Agilent 2100 Bioanalyzer. Here is what the overall study found, with its caveats: Sample size was not statistically predetermined, and blinding of investigators to group allocation was not performed. A 13 V-J signature model separated ophthalmopathy from stable hyperthyroidism, with about 90% sensitivity and roughly 84% specificity in cross-validation and 80%/75% in testing. During validation, the model predicted progression to ophthalmopathy a median of about 6.5 months ahead of onset, with around 71% sensitivity and 72.22% specificity. Most expanded thyroid clonotypes (frequency above 0.001) were also found in blood, which suggests that blood repertoires may mirror thyroid immune responses.

The CDR3 measures 10 amino acids from cysteine to phenylalanine. Only the CDR3 part of the read is kept: 30 bases, read in frame from the first base. V was cut back by 8 bases and J by 6 bases, leaving a gap of 5 bases between them. The CDR1 and CDR2 encoded by the germline V gene are MNHNS and SASEGT. The chain links TRBV6-1 with TRBJ2-1; the D gene remains uncertain. The sequenced sample consisted of blood. The TCR comes from a woman aged 30 to 39 with Graves' hyperthyroidism. For the CDR3, the sequence is CASGRNEQFF. At the DNA level, the sequence is TGTGCCAGCGGGCGCAATGAGCAGTTCTTC.